The 4 T cell receptor beta chains in this list originate from one sample, sequenced in a study of shared T cell receptors in the human thymus. This table comes from immunoSEQ multiplex PCR, and its TCRdb copy is limited to in-frame clones, with some not included. The repertoire holds 600,000 to 900,000 clones, with over 75% as singletons. These data also featured in a second study, about human thymus T cells.

Material: thymocytes. The origin of the receptors is a girl less than two years old with a congenital heart defect.

This chain connects TRBV9 to TRBJ2-7; D possibly corresponds to TRBD1 (6 bases). From germline, CDR1 is SGDLS and CDR2 YYNGEE. CDR3 length: 13 amino acids. Trimming pared 0 bases from V and 5 bases from J, leaving 9 bases between. The CDR3 reads CASSVAGVHEQYF. CDR3 nucleotide sequence: TGTGCCAGCAGCGTAGCAGGGGTCCACGAGCAGTACTTC.

The chain recombines TRBV6-1 with TRBJ1-2; D may be TRBD1 (6 bases). Germline loops: CDR1 MNHNS, CDR2 SASEGT. Trimming took 10 bases from V and 0 from J, leaving 18 bases between them. The CDR3 consists of 15 residues. CDR3 nucleotides: TGTGCCACAGGGGTTCATCCCGAAGCTAACTATGGCTACACCTTC. Protein: CATGVHPEANYGYTF.

In this sample, this clone turned up once. The J gene is TRBJ2-3, the V gene TRBV29-1; 8 positions agree with TRBD1. Losses at the gene ends were 4 bases for V and 3 bases for J; bases not matched to a gene: 18. CDR3 length: 18 residues. CDR1 is SQVTM and CDR2 is ANQGSEA in the germline V gene. CDR3 sequence (DNA): TGCAGCGTTGGGAATGGGACATGGACAGGGAGATATACAGATACGCAGTATTTT. Protein sequence: CSVGNGTWTGRYTDTQYF.

The genes are TRBV14 and TRBJ2-1; D possibly corresponds to TRBD1 (6 bases). This CDR3 has 15 amino acids. The V gene lost 7 bases and the J gene lost 0 bases, with 13 bases spanning the gap. Germline V gene sequence: CDR1 SGHDN, CDR2 FVKESK. CDR3 sequence (DNA): TGTGCCAGCACAGGGGCGCAGAGCTCCTACAATGAGCAGTTCTTC. This codes for CASTGAQSSYNEQFF.